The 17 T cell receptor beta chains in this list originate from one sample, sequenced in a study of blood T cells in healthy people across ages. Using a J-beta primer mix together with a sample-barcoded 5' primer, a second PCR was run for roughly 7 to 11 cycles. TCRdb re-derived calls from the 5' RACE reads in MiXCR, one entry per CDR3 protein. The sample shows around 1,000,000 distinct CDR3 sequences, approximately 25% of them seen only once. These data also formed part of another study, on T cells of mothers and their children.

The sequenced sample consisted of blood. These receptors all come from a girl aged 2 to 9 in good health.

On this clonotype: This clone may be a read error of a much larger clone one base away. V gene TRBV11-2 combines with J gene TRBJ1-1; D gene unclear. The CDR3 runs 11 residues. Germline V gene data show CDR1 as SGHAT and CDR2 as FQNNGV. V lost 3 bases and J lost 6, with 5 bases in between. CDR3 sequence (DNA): TGTGCCAGCAGCTTTGCAGCTGAAGCTTTCTTT. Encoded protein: CASSFAAEAFF.

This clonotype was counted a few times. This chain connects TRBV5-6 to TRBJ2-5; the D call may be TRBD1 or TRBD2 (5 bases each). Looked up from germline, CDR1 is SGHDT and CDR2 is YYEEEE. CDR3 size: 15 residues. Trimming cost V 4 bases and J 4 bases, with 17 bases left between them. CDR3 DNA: TGTGCCAGCAGCGGCTGGCTACGGGGCCCAGAGACCCAGTACTTC. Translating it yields CASSGWLRGPETQYF.

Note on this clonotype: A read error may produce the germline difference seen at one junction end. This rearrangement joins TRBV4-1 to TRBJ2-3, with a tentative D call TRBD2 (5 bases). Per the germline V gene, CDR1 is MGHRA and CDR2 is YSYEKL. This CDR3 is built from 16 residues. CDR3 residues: CVSSQDGLPNTDTQYF. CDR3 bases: TGCGTCAGCAGCCAAGATGGACTCCCGAACACAGATACGCAGTATTTT.

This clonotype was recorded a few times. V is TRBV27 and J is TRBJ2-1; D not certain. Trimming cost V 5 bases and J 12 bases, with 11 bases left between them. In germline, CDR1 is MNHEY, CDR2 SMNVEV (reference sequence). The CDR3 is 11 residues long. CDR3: CASSQAPVQFF. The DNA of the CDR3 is TGTGCCAGCAGTCAAGCCCCAGTGCAGTTCTTC.

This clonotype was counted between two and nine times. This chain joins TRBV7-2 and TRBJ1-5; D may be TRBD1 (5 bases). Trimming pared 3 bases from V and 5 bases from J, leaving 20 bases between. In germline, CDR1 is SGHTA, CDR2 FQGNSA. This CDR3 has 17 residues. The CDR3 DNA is TGTGCCAGCAGCTTCGATCCCCCGGGACCGTTCTATCAGCCCCAGCATTTT. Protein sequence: CASSFDPPGPFYQPQHF.

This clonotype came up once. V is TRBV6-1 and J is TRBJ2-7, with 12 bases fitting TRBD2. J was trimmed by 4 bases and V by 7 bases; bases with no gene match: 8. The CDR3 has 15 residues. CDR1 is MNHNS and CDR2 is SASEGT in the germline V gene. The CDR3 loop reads CASTGLAGTTYEQYF. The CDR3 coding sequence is TGTGCCAGCACCGGACTAGCGGGAACCACATACGAGCAGTACTTC.

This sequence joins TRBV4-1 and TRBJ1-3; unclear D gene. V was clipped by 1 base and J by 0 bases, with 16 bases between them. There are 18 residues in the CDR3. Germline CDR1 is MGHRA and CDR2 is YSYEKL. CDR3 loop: CASSQGRLRAFSGNTIYF. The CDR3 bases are TGCGCCAGCAGCCAAGGGAGGTTGCGAGCCTTCTCTGGAAACACCATATATTTT.

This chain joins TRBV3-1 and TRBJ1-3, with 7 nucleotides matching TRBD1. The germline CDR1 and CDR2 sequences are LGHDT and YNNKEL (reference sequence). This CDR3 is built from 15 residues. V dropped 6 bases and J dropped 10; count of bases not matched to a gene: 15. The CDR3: CASSRLKTGRMTIYF. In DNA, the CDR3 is TGTGCCAGCAGTCGCCTGAAGACAGGGAGAATGACCATATATTTT.

CDR3 amino acids: CASSHAVGLDLAQHF. The CDR3 bases are TGTGCCAGCAGTCACGCCGTGGGGCTGGATTTGGCCCAGCATTTT. This chain links TRBV12-3 or TRBV12-4 with TRBJ1-5, with TRBD1 as a possible D gene (5 bases). This CDR3 is 15 amino acids long. Trimming left V 5 bases short and J 11 bases short, with 22 bases between.

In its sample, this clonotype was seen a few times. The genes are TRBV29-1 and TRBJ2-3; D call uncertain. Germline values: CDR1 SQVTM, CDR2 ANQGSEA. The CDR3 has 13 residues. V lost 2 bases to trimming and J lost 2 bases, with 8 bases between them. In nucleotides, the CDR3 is TGCAGCGTTGAATCACGCTTCACAGATACGCAGTATTTT. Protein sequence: CSVESRFTDTQYF.

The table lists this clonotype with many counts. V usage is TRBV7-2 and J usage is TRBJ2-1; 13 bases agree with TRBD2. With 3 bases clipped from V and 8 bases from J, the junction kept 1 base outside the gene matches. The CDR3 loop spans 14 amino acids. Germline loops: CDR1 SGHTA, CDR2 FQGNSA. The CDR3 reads CASSFGLAGDEQFF. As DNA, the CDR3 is TGTGCCAGCAGCTTTGGACTAGCGGGAGATGAGCAGTTCTTC. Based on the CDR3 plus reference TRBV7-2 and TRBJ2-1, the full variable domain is GAGVSQSPSNKVTEKGKDVELRCDPISGHTALYWYRQSLGQGLEFLIYFQGNSAPDKSGLPSDRFSAERTGGSVSTLTIQRTQQEDSAVYLCASSFGLAGDEQFFGPGTRLTVL.

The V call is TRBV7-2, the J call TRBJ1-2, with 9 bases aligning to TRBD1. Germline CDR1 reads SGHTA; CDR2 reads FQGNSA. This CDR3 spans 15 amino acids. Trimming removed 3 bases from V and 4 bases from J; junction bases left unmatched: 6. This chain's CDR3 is CASSFVRDRAYGYTF. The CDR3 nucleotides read TGTGCCAGCAGCTTTGTCCGGGACAGGGCCTATGGCTACACCTTC.

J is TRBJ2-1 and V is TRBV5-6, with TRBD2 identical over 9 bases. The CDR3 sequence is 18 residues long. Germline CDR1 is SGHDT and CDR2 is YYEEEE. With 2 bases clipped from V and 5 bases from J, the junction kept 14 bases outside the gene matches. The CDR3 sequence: CASSFNPWLAGINNEQFF. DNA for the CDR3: TGTGCCAGCAGCTTTAATCCTTGGCTAGCGGGGATTAACAATGAGCAGTTCTTC.

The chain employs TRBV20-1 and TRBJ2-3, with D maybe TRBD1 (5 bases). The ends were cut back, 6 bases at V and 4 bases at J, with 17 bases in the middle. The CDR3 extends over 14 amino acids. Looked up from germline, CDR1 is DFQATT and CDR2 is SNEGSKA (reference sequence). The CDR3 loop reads CSATTQGGADTQYF. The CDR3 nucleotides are TGCAGTGCGACGACCCAGGGTGGCGCAGATACGCAGTATTTT.

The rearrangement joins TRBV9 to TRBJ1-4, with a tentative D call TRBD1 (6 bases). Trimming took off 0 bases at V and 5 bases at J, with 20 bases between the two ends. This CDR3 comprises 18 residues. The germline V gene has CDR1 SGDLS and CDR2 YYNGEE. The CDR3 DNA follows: TGTGCCAGCAGCGTAGCCCCTACCAAACAGGGAGAAAATGAAAAACTGTTTTTT. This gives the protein CASSVAPTKQGENEKLFF.

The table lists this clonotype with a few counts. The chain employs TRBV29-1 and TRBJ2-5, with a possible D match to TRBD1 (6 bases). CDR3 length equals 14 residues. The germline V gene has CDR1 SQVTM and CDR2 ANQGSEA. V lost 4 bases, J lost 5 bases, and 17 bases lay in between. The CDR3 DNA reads TGCAGCGTTGTTCGGGCAGGGGAAGGGGAGACCCAGTACTTC. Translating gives CSVVRAGEGETQYF.

CDR3 nucleotides: TGTGCCAGCAGCCAAGGGGACAGGGAGATCATGAACACTGAAGCTTTCTTT. Translation: CASSQGDREIMNTEAFF. The chain uses TRBV4-2 and TRBJ1-1, with 9 bases lining up with TRBD1. The CDR3 extends over 17 amino acids. Losses at the gene ends were 1 base for V and 0 bases for J; bases not matched to a gene: 6. Looked up from germline, CDR1 is LGHNA and CDR2 is YNFKEQ.